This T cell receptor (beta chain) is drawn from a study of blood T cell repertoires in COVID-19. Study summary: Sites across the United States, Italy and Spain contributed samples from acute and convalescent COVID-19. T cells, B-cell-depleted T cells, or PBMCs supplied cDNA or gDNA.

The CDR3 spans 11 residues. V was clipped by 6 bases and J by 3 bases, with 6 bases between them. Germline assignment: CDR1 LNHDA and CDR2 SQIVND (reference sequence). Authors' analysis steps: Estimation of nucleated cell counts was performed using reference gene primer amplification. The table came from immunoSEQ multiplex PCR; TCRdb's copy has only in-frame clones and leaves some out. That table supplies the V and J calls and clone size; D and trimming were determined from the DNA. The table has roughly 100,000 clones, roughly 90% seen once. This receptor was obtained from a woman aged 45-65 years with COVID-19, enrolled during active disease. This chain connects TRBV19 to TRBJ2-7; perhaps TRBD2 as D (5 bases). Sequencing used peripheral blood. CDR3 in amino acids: CASREGYEQYF. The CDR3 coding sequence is TGTGCCAGTAGAGAGGGCTACGAGCAGTACTTC.